Listed here is a single T cell receptor (beta chain). Its specificity is not known. This sample was taken from a study of T cells in Graves' hyperthyroidism and ophthalmopathy. Whole-study findings and limits: Ophthalmopathy was separated from stable hyperthyroidism by a 13 V-J model.

The CDR3 regions of TCR beta were amplified from RNA transcripts. The HTBI primer set served for first-round RT-PCR of the TCR CDR3. TCRdb passed the multiplex PCR reads through MiXCR, listing each CDR3 protein once. The sample contains about 570,000 distinct CDR3 sequences, 46% of which appear only once. CDR3 size: 13 residues. V was pared by 0 bases and J by 6 bases, with 9 bases between. The germline V gene encodes CDR1 SGHRS and CDR2 YFSETQ. This sequence was found in an adult woman with Graves' disease, either hyperthyroidism or ophthalmopathy (not recorded which). The V call is TRBV5-1, the J call TRBJ1-1; D gene ambiguous. The sample consisted of peripheral blood or thyroid tissue (not recorded which). CDR3 in amino acids: CASSLGFLAEAFF. CDR3 DNA: TGCGCCAGCAGCTTGGGGTTTTTGGCTGAAGCTTTCTTT.